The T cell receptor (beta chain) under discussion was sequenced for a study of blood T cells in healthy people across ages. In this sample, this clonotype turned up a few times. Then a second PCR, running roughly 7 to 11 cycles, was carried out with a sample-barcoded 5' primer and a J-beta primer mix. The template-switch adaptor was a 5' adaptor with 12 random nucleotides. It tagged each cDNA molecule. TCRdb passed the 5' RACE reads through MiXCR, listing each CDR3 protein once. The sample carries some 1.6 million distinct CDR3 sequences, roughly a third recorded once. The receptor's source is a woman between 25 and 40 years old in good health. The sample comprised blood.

The CDR3 DNA sequence: TGTGCCAGCAGTGAGACAAGTACTAACACTGAAGCTTTCTTT. Translating it yields CASSETSTNTEAFF. J is TRBJ1-1 and V is TRBV25-1; D not resolved. CDR3 length: 14 residues. The V gene lost 3 bases and the J gene lost 2 bases, with 10 bases spanning the gap. Germline V CDR1 and CDR2: MGHDK, SYGVNS. Combining the CDR3 with reference TRBV25-1 and TRBJ1-1 gives the whole variable domain EADIYQTPRYLVIGTGKKITLECSQTMGHDKMYWYQQDPGMELHLIHYSYGVNSTEKGDLSSESTVSRIRTEHFPLTLESARPSHTSQYLCASSETSTNTEAFFGQGTRLTVV.